What follows is one TCR beta chain and its context. The antigen remains unidentified. Amplification of TCR beta CDR3 regions used RNA as the template. TCR CDR3 regions were first amplified by RT-PCR with HTBI primers. TCRdb used MiXCR to reprocess the multiplex PCR reads, holding one entry per CDR3 protein. Among about 640,000 distinct CDR3 sequences listed, about 15% were seen once. Germline CDR1 MNHNS, CDR2 SASEGT. Trimming took off 6 bases at V and 0 bases at J, with 12 bases between the two ends. There are 15 residues in the CDR3. These data are taken from a study of T cells in Graves' hyperthyroidism and ophthalmopathy. The wider study: The initial diagnosis was the point when peripheral blood was collected, ahead of any treatment. Study-wide findings and caveats: Blood also contained most expanded thyroid clonotypes above 0.001.

Clinical Activity Scores of at least 3, NOSPECS grades of at least 4 and durations under 3 months characterized ophthalmopathy patients. Every diagnosis used clinical symptoms, serum thyroxine and TRAb, thyroid ultrasound and orbital computed tomography. This sequence joins TRBV6-1 and TRBJ1-5, with D perhaps matching TRBD1 (5 bases). The sequenced sample consisted of blood. The origin of this receptor is a woman between 50 and 59 years old with Graves' ophthalmopathy. CDR3: CASSHWDYSNQPQHF. DNA of the CDR3: TGTGCCAGCAGCCACTGGGACTATAGCAATCAGCCCCAGCATTTT.